One sample yielded the 3 T cell receptor beta chains listed below, sequenced in a study of cytomegalovirus exposure and HLA in healthy donors. Measured with immunoSEQ multiplex PCR; TCRdb has only the in-frame clones, and not every one. The sample contains about 63,000 clones, about 89% of which appear only once. Input material: PBMCs. Receptors were obtained from a woman aged 18-29 years in good health and CMV-seronegative.

The rearrangement uses TRBV28 and TRBJ2-3; 9 bases map to TRBD2. Germline V gene sequence: CDR1 MDHEN, CDR2 SYDVKM. V dropped 4 bases and J dropped 4; count of bases not matched to a gene: 12. The CDR3 spans 17 residues. For the CDR3, the DNA is TGTGCCAGCAGTTCCTACTTGCGGGGGGGCCTACCAGATACGCAGTATTTT. It is translated as CASSSYLRGGLPDTQYF.

The chain employs TRBV30 and TRBJ1-1, with D hard to call. CDR1 and CDR2 from the germline V gene are GTSNPN and SVGIG (reference sequence). The V end was cut by 5 bases, the J end by 1 base, with 8 bases between. The CDR3 loop spans 12 amino acids. The CDR3: CAWGSGNTEAFF. The CDR3 nucleotides read TGTGCCTGGGGGTCGGGGAACACTGAAGCTTTCTTT.

V gene TRBV7-2 combines with J gene TRBJ1-4, with D perhaps TRBD1 (5 bases). There are 17 residues in the CDR3. Germline CDR1 and CDR2: SGHTA and FQGNSA. Trimming stripped 2 bases from V and 8 bases from J, with 21 bases between. This chain's CDR3 is CASSLTPSTVVREKLFF. CDR3 sequence (DNA): TGTGCCAGCAGCTTAACCCCTTCGACAGTCGTACGGGAAAAACTGTTTTTT.